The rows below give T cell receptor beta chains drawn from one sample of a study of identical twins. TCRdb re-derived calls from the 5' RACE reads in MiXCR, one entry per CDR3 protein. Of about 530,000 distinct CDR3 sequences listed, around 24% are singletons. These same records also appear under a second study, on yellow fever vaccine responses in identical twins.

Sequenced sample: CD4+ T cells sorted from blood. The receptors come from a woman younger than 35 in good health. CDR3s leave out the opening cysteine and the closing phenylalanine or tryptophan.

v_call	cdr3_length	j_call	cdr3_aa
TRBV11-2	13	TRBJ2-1	ASSLAGTGYNEQF
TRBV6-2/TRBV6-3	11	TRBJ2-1	ASGRTSWNEQF
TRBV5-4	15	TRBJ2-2	ASSTHTGGSNTGELF
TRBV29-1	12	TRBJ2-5	SVDIDGGQETQY
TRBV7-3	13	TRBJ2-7	ASSLWAGPSYEQY
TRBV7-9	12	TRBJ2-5	ASSFLPSEETQY
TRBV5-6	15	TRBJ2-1	ASSLWGGVSPLNEQF
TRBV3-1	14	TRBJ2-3	ASSQGREVEGDTQY
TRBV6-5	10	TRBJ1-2	ATKGTNYGYT
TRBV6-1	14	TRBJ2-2	ASSPLGQGADGELF
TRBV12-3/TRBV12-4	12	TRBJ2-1	ASSSRAARNEQF
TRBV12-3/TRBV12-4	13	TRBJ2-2	AIRLAGVNTGELF
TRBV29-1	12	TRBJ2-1	SVEGAGVYNEQF
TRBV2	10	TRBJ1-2	ASRGQLNGYT
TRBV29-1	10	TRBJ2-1	STHRGYNEQF
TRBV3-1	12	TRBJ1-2	ASSQARISYGYT
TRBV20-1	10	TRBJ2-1	SARTRNNEQF
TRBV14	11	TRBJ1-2	ASSYDRSGGNT
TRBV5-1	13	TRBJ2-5	ASSLGPQGRETQY
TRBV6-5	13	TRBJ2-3	ASSYTSTGGDTQY
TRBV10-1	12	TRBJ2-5	ASSESGGRETQY
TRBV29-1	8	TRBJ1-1	SVAHTEAF
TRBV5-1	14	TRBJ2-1	ASSLWTGQAHNEQF
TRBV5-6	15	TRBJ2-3	ASSKPGLEVVTDTQY
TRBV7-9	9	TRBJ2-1	ASSRVYEQF
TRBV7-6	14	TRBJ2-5	ASSTRQGRAQETQY
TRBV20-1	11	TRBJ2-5	SASNWVQETQY
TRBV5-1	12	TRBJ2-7	ASSGTSGSYEQY